This T cell receptor beta chain was sequenced in a study of human T cells and chemical hapten exposure. Study summary: The variation in per-sample TCR yields arose mainly from small differences in pooled library volumes.

Trimming pared 4 bases from V and 1 base from J, leaving 23 bases between. Germline-derived CDR1 and CDR2 are SGDLS and YYNGEE. CDR3 length: 18 residues. The time point here: patch test 1, 2 weeks after DPC sensitization. Indicated treatment: therapeutic diphenylcyclopropenone sensitization with weekly scalp DPC. MiXCR was run by TCRdb on the RACE reads, yielding one entry per CDR3 protein. The sample carries tens of thousands of distinct CDR3 sequences, about 10% recorded once. The sequenced sample was whole blood, obtained in connection with sensitization to the hapten diphenylcyclopropenone (DPC). The chain links TRBV9 to TRBJ1-1, with D possibly being TRBD1 (6 bases). The source of this sequence is a man aged 35-49 years with alopecia areata. Some clones in this sample may be carry-over from other donors' samples. CDR3 residues: CASSPHPDTGLRNTEAFF. CDR3 nucleotides: TGTGCCAGCAGCCCTCACCCCGACACAGGGCTACGGAACACTGAAGCTTTCTTT.